The 8 T cell receptor beta chains in this list originate from one sample, sequenced in a study of shared clonotypes between healthy human individuals. Measured with immunoSEQ multiplex PCR; TCRdb has only the in-frame clones, and not every one. The sample yields under 550,000 clones, less than 96% seen once. Sequencing was done on a sample of naive CD4+ T cells sorted from blood. The subset here: CD45RA+ positively selected. The source is a woman aged 30 to 39 in good health.

CDR3 region: CASSLGGATGELFF. CDR3 DNA: TGCGCCAGCAGCTTGGGGGGAGCCACCGGGGAGCTGTTTTTT. The J gene is TRBJ2-2, the V gene TRBV5-1; TRBD2 is a possible D gene (5 bases). With 0 bases removed from V and 4 bases from J, the gap between germline ends came to 7 bases. The CDR3 has 14 amino acids. The germline gives CDR1 SGHRS, CDR2 YFSETQ.

CDR3 sequence: CASSFTSNEQFF. Here the CDR3 DNA reads TGTGCCAGCAGCTTTACCAGCAATGAGCAGTTCTTC. The genes are TRBV13 and TRBJ2-1, with D unresolved. Germline V CDR1 and CDR2: PRHDT, FYEKMQ (reference sequence). V lost 3 bases, J lost 6 bases, and 6 bases lay in between. The CDR3 length is 12 residues.

CDR3 region: CASSEQTGISEKLFF. The CDR3 nucleotides are TGTGCCAGCAGTGAACAGACAGGGATTAGTGAAAAACTGTTTTTT. The chain recombines TRBV6-1 with TRBJ1-4; 7 bases match TRBD1. Germline V gene lookup returns CDR1 MNHNS and CDR2 SASEGT. The V segment lost 2 bases and the J segment 7 bases; nucleotides outside the gene matches: 7. The CDR3 contains 15 residues.

This clone was observed a single time. This CDR3 reads CASSWENTEAFF. The DNA of the CDR3 is TGTGCCAGCAGCTGGGAGAACACTGAAGCTTTCTTT. J is TRBJ1-1 and V is TRBV5-4, with D unclear. Trimming removed 3 bases at V and 1 base at J, with 4 bases between. The germline gives CDR1 SGHNT, CDR2 YYREEE (reference sequence). This CDR3 comprises 12 residues.

The chain is built from TRBV19 and TRBJ2-4, with 8 positions matching TRBD1. The CDR3 runs to 13 residues. The germline CDR1 and CDR2 sequences are LNHDA and SQIVND (reference sequence). The junction had 3 bases not matched to a gene; V was cut back by 5 bases and J by 6 bases. The CDR3 sequence is CASSSDRGNIQYF. In nucleotides, the CDR3 is TGTGCCAGTAGTTCAGACAGGGGAAACATTCAGTACTTC.

This sequence joins TRBV6-6 and TRBJ2-1; tentatively, D is TRBD1 (6 bases). The CDR3 length is 16 residues. V lost 6 bases and J 3 bases, leaving 18 bases between the germline ends. Germline CDR1 is MNHNY and CDR2 is SVGAGI (reference sequence). Written as DNA, the CDR3 is TGTGCCAGCAGAAGTGGGGGCGGAAAAGGCTACAATGAGCAGTTCTTC. Protein sequence: CASRSGGGKGYNEQFF.

The rearrangement joins TRBV2 to TRBJ2-1; TRBD2 matches 8 bases. The V segment lost 6 bases and the J segment 6 bases; nucleotides outside the gene matches: 10. Per germline, CDR1 SNHLY and CDR2 FYNNEI. This CDR3 is 15 amino acids long. In nucleotides, the CDR3 is TGTGCCAGCAGACAACAGGTAGCGGGGTCCAATGAGCAGTTCTTC. This sequence encodes CASRQQVAGSNEQFF. Drawing the rest from reference TRBV2 and TRBJ2-1, the complete variable domain is EPEVTQTPSHQVTQMGQEVILRCVPISNHLYFYWYRQILGQKVEFLVSFYNNEISEKSEIFDDQFSVERPDGSNFTLKIRSTKLEDSAMYFCASRQQVAGSNEQFFGPGTRLTVL.

The chain uses TRBV5-1 and TRBJ2-3; 9 bases match TRBD2. The CDR3 spans 17 residues. V shed 1 base and J 1 base; nucleotides not matched to a gene: 7. CDR1 and CDR2 (germline): SGHRS, YFSETQ. The CDR3 DNA is TGCGCCAGCAGCTTGAGGGCTAGCGGGATTCGCACAGATACGCAGTATTTT. Translating gives CASSLRASGIRTDTQYF.